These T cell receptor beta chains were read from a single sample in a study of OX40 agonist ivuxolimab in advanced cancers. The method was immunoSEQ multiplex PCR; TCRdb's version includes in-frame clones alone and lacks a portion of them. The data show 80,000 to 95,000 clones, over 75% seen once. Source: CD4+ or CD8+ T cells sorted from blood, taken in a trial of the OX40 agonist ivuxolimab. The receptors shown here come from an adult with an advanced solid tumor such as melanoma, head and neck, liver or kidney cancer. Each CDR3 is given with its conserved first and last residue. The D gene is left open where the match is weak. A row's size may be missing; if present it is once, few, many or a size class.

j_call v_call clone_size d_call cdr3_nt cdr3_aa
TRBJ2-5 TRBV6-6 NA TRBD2 TGTGCCAGTCGGGCTAGCGGGAGAGGAGAGACCCAGTACTTC CASRASGRGETQYF
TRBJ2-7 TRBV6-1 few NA TGTGCCAGCAGGGAGTCCCCCTGGGAGCAGTACTTC CASRESPWEQYF
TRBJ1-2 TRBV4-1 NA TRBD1 TGCGCCAGCAGCCAGGGACAGGGTGTAACAAACAGGGGCTACACCTTC CASSQGQGVTNRGYTF
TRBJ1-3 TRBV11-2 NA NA TGTGCCAGCAGCTTAGTAATAGGGAGAAACACCATATATTTT CASSLVIGRNTIYF
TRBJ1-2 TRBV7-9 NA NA TGTGCCAGCAGCTTCGACAGGCCCTCATCCTATGGCTACACCTTC CASSFDRPSSYGYTF
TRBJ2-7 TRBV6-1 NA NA TGTGCCAGCAATGTGTTAGAGGGGGCGGGGAACGAGCAGTACTTC CASNVLEGAGNEQYF
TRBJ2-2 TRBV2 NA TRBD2 TGTGCCAGCAAACTAGCGGGAGGAGCCGGGGAGCTGTTTTTT CASKLAGGAGELFF
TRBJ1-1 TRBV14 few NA TGTGCCAGCAGCCAAGCCGGAAACCGACGATCGGCTGAAGCTTTCTTT CASSQAGNRRSAEAFF
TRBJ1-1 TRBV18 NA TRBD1 TGTGCCAGCTCACAAGGGACAGGAGGCACTGAAGCTTTCTTT CASSQGTGGTEAFF
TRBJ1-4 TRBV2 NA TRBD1 TGTGCCAGCAGTGCTGGACAGGGGAATGAAAAACTGTTTTTT CASSAGQGNEKLFF
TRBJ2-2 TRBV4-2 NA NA TGTGCCAGCAGCCAAGATCCCGGGGTCAACACCGGGGAGCTGTTTTTT CASSQDPGVNTGELFF
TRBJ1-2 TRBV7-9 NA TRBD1 TGTGCCAGCAGCTTAGGATACAGGGGGCAGTCTAGCGGCTACACCTTC CASSLGYRGQSSGYTF
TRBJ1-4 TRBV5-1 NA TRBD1 TGCGCCAGCAGCTTGGAAGGGACAGGACGTCAAGGGCTGTTTTTT CASSLEGTGRQGLFF
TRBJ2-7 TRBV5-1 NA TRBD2 TGCGCCAGCAGCTTGGCGGGGAGGGCCTACGAGCAGTACTTC CASSLAGRAYEQYF
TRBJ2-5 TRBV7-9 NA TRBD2 TGTGCCAGCAGCACTAGCGGGAGAGGCCCAGAGACCCAGTACTTC CASSTSGRGPETQYF
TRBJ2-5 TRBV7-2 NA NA TGTGCCAGCAGCTCGGGGGACACCTTCCAAGAGACCCAGTACTTC CASSSGDTFQETQYF
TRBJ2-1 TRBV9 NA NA TGTGCCAGCAGCGTAGACGTGGGCAGGGCTAACAATGAGCAGTTCTTC CASSVDVGRANNEQFF
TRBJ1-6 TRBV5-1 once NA TGCGCCAGCAGCTTGGAAGGGATAAATTCACCCCTCCACTTT CASSLEGINSPLHF
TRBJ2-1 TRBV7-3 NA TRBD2 TGTGCCAGCCGGCGTAGCGGGAGAGGGAGGAATGAGCAGTTCTTC CASRRSGRGRNEQFF
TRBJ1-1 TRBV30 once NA TGTGCCTGGAGTGGAATGGGGGTTCTGAACACTGAAGCTTTCTTT CAWSGMGVLNTEAFF
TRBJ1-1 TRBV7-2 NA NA TGTGCCAGCAGCCCTCAGGCGAACACTGAAGCTTTCTTT CASSPQANTEAFF
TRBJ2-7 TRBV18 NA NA TGTGCCAGCTCACAGGTACGGGGAGGCCACGAGCAGTACTTC CASSQVRGGHEQYF
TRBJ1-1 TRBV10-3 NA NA TGTGCCATCAGTGCGGGCCGTGGAGCTTTCTTT CAISAGRGAFF
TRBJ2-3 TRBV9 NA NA TGTGCCAGCAGCGTGCTTAGTAGCACAGATACGCAGTATTTT CASSVLSSTDTQYF
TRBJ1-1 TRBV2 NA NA TGTGCCAGCAGGGCGCGTGTGGGGGGGATCACTGAAGCTTTCTTT CASRARVGGITEAFF
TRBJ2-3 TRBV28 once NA TGTGCCAGCAGTTTGACAGATACGCAGTATTTT CASSLTDTQYF
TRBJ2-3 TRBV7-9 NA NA TGTGCCAGCAGCGCGCCGGCAAACAGGGATACGCAGTATTTT CASSAPANRDTQYF
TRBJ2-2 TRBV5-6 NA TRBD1 TGTGCCAGCAGCGCGACAGGGTCACGGGCCGGGGAGCTGTTTTTT CASSATGSRAGELFF
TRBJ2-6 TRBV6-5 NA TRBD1 TGTGCCAGCAGTTACGCGAAGGGGGCCGGGGCCAACGTCCTGACTTTC CASSYAKGAGANVLTF
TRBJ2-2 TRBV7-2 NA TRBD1 TGTGCCAGCAGCTTAAGACCAGGGGGGAACACCGGGGAGCTGTTTTTT CASSLRPGGNTGELFF
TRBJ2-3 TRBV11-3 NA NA TGTGCCAGCAGCTTAGGGGCCCAGTATACGCAGTATTTT CASSLGAQYTQYF
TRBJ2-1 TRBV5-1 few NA TGCGCCAGCAGCCGACAGTCCTACAATGAGCAGTTCTTC CASSRQSYNEQFF
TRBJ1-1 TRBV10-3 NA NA TGTGCCATCAGTGAAAGGGGTCGAGACACTGAAGCTTTCTTT CAISERGRDTEAFF
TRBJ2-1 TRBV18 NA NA TGTGCCAGCTCAAAGCAGAGCTCCTACAATGAGCAGTTCTTC CASSKQSSYNEQFF
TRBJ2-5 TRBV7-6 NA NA TGTGCCAGCAGCTTCCAAGAGACCCAGTACTTC CASSFQETQYF
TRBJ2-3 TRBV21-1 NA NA TGTGCCAGCAGCAATTATAGCGGGAGTTTATCAGATACGCAGTATTTT CASSNYSGSLSDTQYF
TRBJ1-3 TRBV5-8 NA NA TGTGCCAGCAGAATTCAACCCCACACCATATATTTT CASRIQPHTIYF
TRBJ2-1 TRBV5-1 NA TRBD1 TGCGCCAGCAGCTTGCGACAGGGGGCCTACAATGAGCAGTTCTTC CASSLRQGAYNEQFF
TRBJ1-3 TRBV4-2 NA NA TGTGCCAGCAGCCAAGGACTAATCCTGGGAAACACCATATATTTT CASSQGLILGNTIYF
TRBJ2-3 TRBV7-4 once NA TGTGCCAGCAGCCTCGAGGGGGGGCCCACAGATACGCAGTATTTT CASSLEGGPTDTQYF
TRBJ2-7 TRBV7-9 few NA TGTGCCAGCAGCTCAGCGACCCGGCAGTACTTC CASSSATRQYF